This record concerns one T cell receptor (beta chain) sequence. This entry comes from a study of blood T cell repertoires in COVID-19. Across the whole study: Donors in the United States, Italy and Spain gave samples during acute or convalescent COVID-19. PBMCs, B-cell-depleted T cells, or T cells were the source of the cDNA or gDNA that made up the material.

Original processing notes: The assay estimated nucleated cells by amplifying reference gene primers. Profiled with immunoSEQ multiplex PCR; TCRdb holds only in-frame clones, not every one. Clone size and the V and J calls come from that table; the DNA yielded D and trimming. The table includes 110,000 or so clones, approximately 72% detected once. V lost 5 bases and J 3 bases, leaving 11 bases between the germline ends. This CDR3 has 13 amino acids. Germline loops: CDR1 SGHNT, CDR2 YYREEE (reference sequence). V gene TRBV5-4 combines with J gene TRBJ1-1; the D gene is possibly TRBD1 (5 bases). The TCR originated in a woman in her sixties or seventies with acute or convalescent COVID-19. What was sequenced was peripheral blood. Here the CDR3 DNA reads TGTGCCAGCAGACAGGACGGGTACACTGAAGCTTTCTTT. Amino acid sequence: CASRQDGYTEAFF.